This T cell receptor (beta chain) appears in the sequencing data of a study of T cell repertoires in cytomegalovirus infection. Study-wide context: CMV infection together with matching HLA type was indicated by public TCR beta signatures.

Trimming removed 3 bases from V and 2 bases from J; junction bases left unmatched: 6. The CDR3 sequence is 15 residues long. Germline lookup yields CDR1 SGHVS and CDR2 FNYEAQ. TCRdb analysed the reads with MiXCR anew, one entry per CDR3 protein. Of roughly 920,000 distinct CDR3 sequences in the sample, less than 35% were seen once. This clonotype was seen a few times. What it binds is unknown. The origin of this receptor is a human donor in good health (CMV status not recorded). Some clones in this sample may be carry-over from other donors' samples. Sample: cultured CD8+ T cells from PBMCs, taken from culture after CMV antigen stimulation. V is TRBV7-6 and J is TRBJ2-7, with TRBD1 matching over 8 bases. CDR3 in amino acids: CASSFSGGRTYEQYF. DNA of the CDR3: TGTGCCAGCAGCTTTTCAGGGGGCCGCACCTACGAGCAGTACTTC. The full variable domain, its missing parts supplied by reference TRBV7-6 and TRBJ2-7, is GAGVSQSPRYKVTKRGQDVALRCDPISGHVSLYWYRQALGQGPEFLTYFNYEAQQDKSGLPNDRFSAERPEGSISTLTIQRTEQRDSAMYRCASSFSGGRTYEQYFGPGTRLTVT.